This entry lists 27 T cell receptor beta chains sequenced from one sample in a study of control samples from healthy donors and cancer patients. The assay was immunoSEQ multiplex PCR, and TCRdb's table has in-frame clones only and misses some. The data hold more than 100,000 clones, with around 89% observed a single time. The sample comprised PBMCs. The source is a man in his sixties with lung cancer.

The V and J genes are TRBV5-5 and TRBJ2-2; D remains ambiguous. The length of the CDR3 is 12 residues. V gave up 3 bases and J gave up 3 bases, with 3 bases separating them. Looked up from germline, CDR1 is SGHKS and CDR2 is YYEKEE (reference sequence). The DNA for the CDR3 is TGTGCCAGCAGCTCCTACACCGGGGAGCTGTTTTTT. The encoded protein is CASSSYTGELFF.

This clone was seen just once. The sample holds other DNA sequences that translate to the same CDR3. This chain links TRBV10-2 with TRBJ2-7, with D tentatively TRBD1 or TRBD2 (7 bases each). Per the germline V gene, CDR1 is WSHSY and CDR2 is SAAADI. This CDR3 is 14 amino acids long. V lost 0 bases and J 7 bases, leaving 13 bases between the germline ends. This chain's CDR3 is CASSESGQGGEQYV. The CDR3 DNA sequence: TGCGCCAGCAGTGAGTCAGGGCAGGGGGGGGAGCAGTACGTC.

This clone occurred once. V and J are TRBV6-6 and TRBJ1-2; 7 nucleotides line up with TRBD1. J gave up 2 bases and V 5 bases, and 14 bases lay outside the gene matches. The CDR3 is made up of 17 amino acids. Germline V CDR1 and CDR2: MNHNY, SVGAGI (reference sequence). In DNA, the CDR3 is TGTGCCAGCAGTCCCGGGACATCTCTACAGGGGAACTATGGCTACACCTTC. Residues: CASSPGTSLQGNYGYTF.

The chain couples TRBV3-1 (or the pseudogene TRBV3-2) to TRBJ1-2; tentatively, D is TRBD1 (6 bases). The CDR3 has 12 amino acids. Germline values: CDR1 LGHDT, CDR2 YNNKEL (reference sequence). Trimming took 10 bases from V and 3 from J, leaving 12 bases between them. CDR3 DNA: TGTGCCACCAAGAGGGGGGACTATGGCTACACCTTC. Its translation: CATKRGDYGYTF.

This chain links TRBV5-4 with TRBJ1-4; D ambiguous. The CDR3 sequence is 18 residues long. V was trimmed by 0 bases and J by 0 bases, leaving 15 bases between them. Germline CDR1 reads SGHNT; CDR2 reads YYREEE (reference sequence). DNA of the CDR3: TGTGCCAGCAGCTTGGAGTCCGGGATGGATGCAACTAATGAAAAACTGTTTTTT. Protein: CASSLESGMDATNEKLFF.

V is TRBV5-6 and J is TRBJ2-2; D call uncertain. The germline CDR1 and CDR2 sequences are SGHDT and YYEEEE. This CDR3 contains 15 residues. Trimming shortened V by 2 bases and J by 0 bases, and 8 bases separated the two germline ends. DNA of the CDR3: TGTGCCAGCAGCTTCCAGCGCACGAACACCGGGGAGCTGTTTTTT. Translation: CASSFQRTNTGELFF. The full variable domain, completed using reference TRBV5-6 and TRBJ2-2, is DAGVTQSPTHLIKTRGQQVTLRCSPKSGHDTVSWYQQALGQGPQFIFQYYEEEERQRGNFPDRFSGHQFPNYSSELNVNALLLGDSALYLCASSFQRTNTGELFFGEGSRLTVL.

This sequence joins TRBV5-1 and TRBJ2-3; 10 nucleotides agree with TRBD1. This CDR3 comprises 16 residues. Germline CDR1 SGHRS, CDR2 YFSETQ. V lost 2 bases and J lost 1; bases outside the gene matches: 4. CDR3 protein: CASSFTGTGGTDTQYF. CDR3 nucleotides: TGCGCCAGCAGCTTCACCGGGACAGGGGGCACAGATACGCAGTATTTT.

This clone showed up just once. This chain's CDR3 is CASSSDTWSGNTIYF. The CDR3 region has the DNA TGCGCCAGCAGCTCGGACACCTGGAGTGGAAACACCATATATTTT. V usage is TRBV5-1 and J usage is TRBJ1-3; weak D call: TRBD1 (5 bases). The CDR3 runs 15 residues. CDR1 is SGHRS and CDR2 is YFSETQ in the germline V gene. The germline V and J ends were trimmed by 3 bases and 3 bases, with 13 bases remaining between them.

Turning to this clone: Its ends do not fully match the called genes, so a read error is possible. The V and J genes are TRBV14 and TRBJ1-2; TRBD1 aligns across 9 bases. Germline V gene lookup returns CDR1 SGHDN and CDR2 FVKESK. The CDR3 is made up of 15 amino acids. The CDR3 here is CAGSQGTGLRYGYTF. CDR3 DNA sequence: TGTGCCGGCAGCCAAGGGACAGGGCTTCGCTATGGCTACACCTTC. The variable domain in full, with the rest retrieved from reference TRBV14 and TRBJ1-2, is EAGVTQFPSHSVIEKGQTVTLRCDPISGHDNLYWYRRVMGKEIKFLLHFVKESKQDESGMPNNRFLAERTGGTYSTLKVQPAELEDSGVYFCAGSQGTGLRYGYTFGSGTRLTVV.

The V call is TRBV25-1, the J call TRBJ2-5, with D unclear. Germline V CDR1 and CDR2: MGHDK, SYGVNS. Trimming removed 3 bases from V and 5 bases from J, with 10 bases in between. This CDR3 comprises 13 residues. The CDR3 protein is CASSDLNLETQYF. The CDR3 DNA reads TGTGCCAGCAGTGACCTCAATTTGGAGACCCAGTACTTC.

The rearrangement uses TRBV7-8 and TRBJ1-2; maybe TRBD1 (5 bases). V was trimmed by 1 base and J by 1 base, leaving 16 bases between them. CDR3 length equals 17 residues. Per the germline V gene, CDR1 is SGHVS and CDR2 is FQNEAQ. CDR3 bases: TGTGCCAGCAGCTTAGGAACCCAGGGCGACCATAACTATGGCTACACCTTC. It encodes CASSLGTQGDHNYGYTF.

This clone was seen a few times. V gene TRBV5-1 combines with J gene TRBJ2-3; D not resolved. The V end lost 0 bases, the J end lost 6 bases, and 11 bases lay between the germline ends. Germline CDR1 and CDR2: SGHRS and YFSETQ. This CDR3 contains 14 residues. CDR3 DNA sequence: TGCGCCAGCAGCTTGGGGGGTCGTTCGGATACGCAGTATTTT. It codes for CASSLGGRSDTQYF.

This clone was found once. This chain uses TRBV18 with TRBJ1-1; no reliable D call. V lost 4 bases and J 2 bases, leaving 20 bases between the germline ends. Germline-derived CDR1 and CDR2 are KGHSH and LQKENI. This CDR3 is built from 17 residues. CDR3 bases: TGTGCCAGCTCACTCGATTCGGGCCCCGGAGGTAACACTGAAGCTTTCTTT. Translating it yields CASSLDSGPGGNTEAFF. Full variable domain (outside the CDR3, taken from reference TRBV18 and TRBJ1-1): NAGVMQNPRHLVRRRGQEARLRCSPMKGHSHVYWYRQLPEEGLKFMVYLQKENIIDESGMPKERFSAEFPKEGPSILRIQQVVRGDSAAYFCASSLDSGPGGNTEAFFGQGTRLTVV.

V gene TRBV5-4 combines with J gene TRBJ2-4; tentatively, D is TRBD1 (5 bases). There are 14 residues in the CDR3. The V end lost 1 base, the J end lost 1 base, and 6 bases lay between the germline ends. CDR1 is SGHNT, CDR2 YYREEE, per germline (reference sequence). The CDR3 region is CASSLSGAKNIQYF. Written as DNA, the CDR3 is TGTGCCAGCAGCTTGTCAGGGGCCAAAAACATTCAGTACTTC.

This sequence joins TRBV13 and TRBJ2-6, with D possibly being TRBD1 (5 bases). The germline V gene encodes CDR1 PRHDT and CDR2 FYEKMQ (reference sequence). The CDR3 contains 16 residues. Trimming took 1 base from V and 0 from J, leaving 7 bases between them. The CDR3 DNA sequence: TGTGCCAGCAGCTTAGCCCAGGGCTCTGGGGCCAACGTCCTGACTTTC. This encodes CASSLAQGSGANVLTF.

This chain uses TRBV15 with TRBJ1-2, with TRBD1 identical over 9 bases. J gave up 4 bases and V 5 bases, and 5 bases lay outside the gene matches. This CDR3 is 14 amino acids long. The germline gives CDR1 LNHNV, CDR2 YYDKDF (reference sequence). CDR3: CATSGKTGGYGYTF. Here the CDR3 DNA reads TGTGCCACCAGCGGAAAGACAGGGGGCTATGGCTACACCTTC.

The chain carries TRBV6-1 and TRBJ2-1; D possibly corresponds to TRBD2 (10 bases). CDR3 length: 19 residues. V lost 4 bases to trimming and J lost 6 bases, with 28 bases between them. Germline CDR1 is MNHNS and CDR2 is SASEGT. CDR3 protein: CASSVRRQGVAGGTNEQFF. CDR3 nucleotides: TGTGCCAGCAGTGTTCGGAGACAGGGGGTAGCGGGGGGCACCAATGAGCAGTTCTTC.

The chain is built from TRBV18 and TRBJ1-2, with 9 nucleotides matching TRBD1. The CDR3 loop spans 18 amino acids. J lost 6 bases, V lost 0 bases, and 14 bases had no gene match. CDR1 KGHSH and CDR2 LQKENI come from the germline V gene. CDR3 in amino acids: CASSPPRGQGKYMDGYTF. The CDR3 DNA is TGTGCCAGCTCACCACCTCGAGGACAGGGGAAATATATGGATGGCTACACCTTC.

V is TRBV5-1 and J is TRBJ1-1; D unresolved. The CDR3 has 17 amino acids. V lost 4 bases and J lost 0, with 19 bases in between. CDR1 is SGHRS, CDR2 YFSETQ, per germline. CDR3 amino acids: CASSPQKGPEMNTEAFF. CDR3 coding DNA: TGCGCCAGCAGCCCACAAAAGGGTCCAGAGATGAACACTGAAGCTTTCTTT.

The rearrangement joins TRBV7-9 to TRBJ1-4, with D maybe TRBD1 (5 bases). Germline V gene lookup returns CDR1 SEHNR and CDR2 FQNEAQ (reference sequence). Trimming removed 5 bases from V and 7 bases from J, with 14 bases in between. The CDR3 runs to 14 residues. CDR3 residues: CASSLRDAGEKLFF. CDR3 nucleotides: TGTGCCAGCAGCCTCCGGGACGCCGGTGAAAAACTGTTTTTT.

The rearrangement joins TRBV19 to TRBJ1-3; D is unresolved. Germline assignment: CDR1 LNHDA and CDR2 SQIVND (reference sequence). V lost 8 bases, J lost 0 bases, and 8 bases lay in between. This CDR3 has 13 amino acids. The CDR3 DNA follows: TGTGCCAGTTACCTGTCCTCTGGAAACACCATATATTTT. It yields the protein CASYLSSGNTIYF.

The chain employs TRBV2 and TRBJ2-1; 10 bases agree with TRBD1. The CDR3 contains 14 residues. The germline V gene has CDR1 SNHLY and CDR2 FYNNEI. V lost 9 bases and J lost 2; bases outside the gene matches: 4. CDR3 residues: CASSTGGPYNEQFF. Here the CDR3 DNA reads TGTGCCAGTTCGACAGGGGGCCCCTACAATGAGCAGTTCTTC.

As for this clone: Other DNA sequences in the same sample also yield this CDR3. The chain recombines TRBV5-1 with TRBJ1-1; D gene uncertain. Germline-derived CDR1 and CDR2 are SGHRS and YFSETQ. Trimming pared 0 bases from V and 4 bases from J, leaving 7 bases between. The CDR3 has 13 amino acids. The CDR3 protein is CASSLAEATEAFF. CDR3 in DNA: TGCGCCAGCAGCTTGGCAGAGGCCACTGAAGCTTTCTTT.

The CDR3 sequence is CASSLVSSFDTEAFF. The CDR3 coding sequence is TGTGCCAGCAGCTTAGTATCCAGTTTTGACACTGAAGCTTTCTTT. This chain uses TRBV7-8 with TRBJ1-1; D call uncertain. Trimming removed 1 base at V and 3 bases at J, with 12 bases between. Germline V lookup: CDR1 SGHVS, CDR2 FQNEAQ. The CDR3 has 15 amino acids.

V usage is TRBV6-1 and J usage is TRBJ1-3, with unresolved D. V lost 0 bases, J lost 0 bases, and 6 bases lay in between. The CDR3 has 15 residues. Germline CDR1 and CDR2: MNHNS and SASEGT. The DNA of the CDR3 is TGTGCCAGCAGTGAAGCCCCGGACTCTGGAAACACCATATATTTT. Its translation: CASSEAPDSGNTIYF.

This sequence joins TRBV7-2 and TRBJ2-5; tentatively, D is TRBD2 (5 bases). V was cut by 1 base and J by 1 base, with 7 bases left in between. Germline values: CDR1 SGHTA, CDR2 FQGNSA. There are 14 residues in the CDR3. CDR3 amino acids: CASSLGGPQETQYF. CDR3 nucleotides: TGTGCCAGCAGCTTAGGAGGGCCCCAAGAGACCCAGTACTTC.

The chain employs TRBV11-2 and TRBJ1-5; D is ambiguous. Between the trimmed V and J ends, which lost 1 base and 3 bases, there was a span of 7 bases. This CDR3 has 14 residues. CDR1 is SGHAT and CDR2 is FQNNGV in the germline V gene. The DNA of the CDR3 is TGTGCCAGCAGCTTAGGACCGTACAATCAGCCCCAGCATTTT. This gives the protein CASSLGPYNQPQHF.